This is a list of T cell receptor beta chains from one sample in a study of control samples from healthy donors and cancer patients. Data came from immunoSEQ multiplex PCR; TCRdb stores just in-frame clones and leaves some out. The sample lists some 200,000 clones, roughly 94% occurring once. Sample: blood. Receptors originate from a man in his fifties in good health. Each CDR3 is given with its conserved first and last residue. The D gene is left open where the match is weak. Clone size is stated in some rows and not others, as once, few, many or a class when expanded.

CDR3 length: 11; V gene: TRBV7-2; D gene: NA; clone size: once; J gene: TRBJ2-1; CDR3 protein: CASSSSWEQFF; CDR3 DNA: TGTGCCAGCAGCTCCTCTTGGGAGCAGTTCTTC
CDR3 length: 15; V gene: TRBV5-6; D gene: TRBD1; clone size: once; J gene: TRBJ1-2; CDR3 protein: CASFPWDSPLYGYTF; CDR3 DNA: TGTGCCAGTTTCCCATGGGACAGTCCTCTCTATGGCTACACCTTC
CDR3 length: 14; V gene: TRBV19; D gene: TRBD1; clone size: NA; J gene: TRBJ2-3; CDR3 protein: CASSLGTGGDTQYF; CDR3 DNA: TGTGCCAGTAGTCTCGGGACAGGGGGCGATACGCAGTATTTT
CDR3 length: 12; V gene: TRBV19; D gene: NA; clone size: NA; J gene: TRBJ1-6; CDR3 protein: CASSYVNSPLHF; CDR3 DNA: TGTGCCAGTAGTTATGTAAATTCACCCCTCCACTTT
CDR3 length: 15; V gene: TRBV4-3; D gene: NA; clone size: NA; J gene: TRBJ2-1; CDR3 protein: CASSQDASALNEQFF; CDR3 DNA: TGCGCCAGCAGCCAAGATGCTAGCGCCTTGAATGAGCAGTTCTTC
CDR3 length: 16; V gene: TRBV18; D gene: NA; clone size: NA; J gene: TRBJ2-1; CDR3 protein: CASSAWGSQIENEQFF; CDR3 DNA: TGTGCCAGCTCAGCCTGGGGATCCCAAATCGAAAATGAGCAGTTCTTC
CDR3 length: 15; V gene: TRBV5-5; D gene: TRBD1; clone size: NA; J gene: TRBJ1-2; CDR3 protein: CASSLGPGGHYGYTF; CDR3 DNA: TGTGCCAGCAGCTTGGGTCCAGGGGGCCACTATGGCTACACCTTC
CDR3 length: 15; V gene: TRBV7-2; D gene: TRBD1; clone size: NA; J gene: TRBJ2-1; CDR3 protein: CASSYDRGSYNEQFF; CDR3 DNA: TGTGCCAGCAGTTATGACAGGGGTTCCTACAATGAGCAGTTCTTC
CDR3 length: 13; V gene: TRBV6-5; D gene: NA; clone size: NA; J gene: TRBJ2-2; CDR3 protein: CASSNPGAGELFF; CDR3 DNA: TGTGCCAGCAGTAATCCCGGGGCCGGGGAGCTGTTTTTT
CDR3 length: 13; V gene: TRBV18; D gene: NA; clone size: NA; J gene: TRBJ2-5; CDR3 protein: CASSPSGQETQYF; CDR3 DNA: TGTGCCAGCTCTCCCTCGGGTCAAGAGACCCAGTACTTC
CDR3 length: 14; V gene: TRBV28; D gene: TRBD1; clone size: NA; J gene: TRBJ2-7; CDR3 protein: CASRLDRGVYEQYF; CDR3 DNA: TGTGCCAGCAGGCTGGACAGGGGGGTCTACGAGCAGTACTTC
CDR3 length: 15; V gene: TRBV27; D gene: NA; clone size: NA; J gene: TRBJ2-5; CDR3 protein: CASSSFGRGQETQYF; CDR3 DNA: TGTGCCAGCAGTTCGTTCGGACGGGGCCAAGAGACCCAGTACTTC
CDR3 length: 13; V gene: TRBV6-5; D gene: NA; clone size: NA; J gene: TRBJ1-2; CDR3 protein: CATREGSKPTMTF; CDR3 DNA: TGTGCCACCCGAGAGGGCAGCAAACCGACTATGACCTTC
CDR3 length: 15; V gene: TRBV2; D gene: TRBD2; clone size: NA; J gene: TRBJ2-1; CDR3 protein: CASGRAGGVRHEQFF; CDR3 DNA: TGTGCCAGCGGGCGAGCGGGGGGAGTGAGGCATGAGCAGTTCTTC
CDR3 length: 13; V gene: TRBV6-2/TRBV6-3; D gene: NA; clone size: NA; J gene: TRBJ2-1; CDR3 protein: CASSYQDYNEQFF; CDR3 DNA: TGTGCCAGCAGTTACCAAGATTACAATGAGCAGTTCTTC
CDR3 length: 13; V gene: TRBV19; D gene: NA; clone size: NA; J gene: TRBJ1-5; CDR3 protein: CASSAFIGQPQHF; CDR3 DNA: TGTGCCAGTAGTGCGTTCATTGGGCAGCCCCAGCATTTT
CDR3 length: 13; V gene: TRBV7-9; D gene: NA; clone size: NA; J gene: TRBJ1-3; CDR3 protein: CASSLAAGNTIYF; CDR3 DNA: TGTGCCAGCAGCTTAGCGGCTGGAAACACCATATATTTT
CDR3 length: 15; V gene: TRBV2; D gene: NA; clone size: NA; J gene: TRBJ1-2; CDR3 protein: CASSERVGPTNGYTF; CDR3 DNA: TGTGCCAGCAGTGAAAGGGTGGGACCTACTAATGGCTACACCTTC
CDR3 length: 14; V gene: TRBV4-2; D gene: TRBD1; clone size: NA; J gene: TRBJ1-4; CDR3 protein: CASRGGQPNEKLFF; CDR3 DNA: TGTGCCAGCAGAGGGGGACAGCCTAATGAAAAACTGTTTTTT
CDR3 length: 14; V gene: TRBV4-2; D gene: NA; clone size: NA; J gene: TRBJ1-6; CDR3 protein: CASSQAGDGSPLHF; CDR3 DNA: TGTGCCAGCAGCCAAGCGGGGGACGGATCACCCCTCCACTTT
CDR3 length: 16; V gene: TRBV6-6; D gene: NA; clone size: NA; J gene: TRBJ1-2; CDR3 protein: CASSYSILTGGSGYTF; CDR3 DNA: TGTGCCAGCAGTTACTCGATATTAACGGGGGGGAGTGGCTACACCTTC
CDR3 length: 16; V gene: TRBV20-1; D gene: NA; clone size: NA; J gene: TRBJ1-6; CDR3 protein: CSASRGALSFYSPLHF; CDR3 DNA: TGCAGTGCTAGTCGGGGGGCTCTGTCCTTTTATTCACCCCTCCACTTT
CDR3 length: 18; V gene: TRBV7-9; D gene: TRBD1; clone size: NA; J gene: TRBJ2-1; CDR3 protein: CASSSLGWSRGGLNEQFF; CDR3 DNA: TGTGCCAGCAGCTCCCTGGGGTGGAGCAGAGGGGGCCTCAATGAGCAGTTCTTC
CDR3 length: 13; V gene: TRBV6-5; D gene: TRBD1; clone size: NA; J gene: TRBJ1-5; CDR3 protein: CATQTGVDQPQHF; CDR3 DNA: TGTGCCACCCAGACAGGGGTCGACCAGCCCCAGCATTTT
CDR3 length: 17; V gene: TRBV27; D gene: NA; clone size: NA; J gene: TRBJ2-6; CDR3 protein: CASSLSMALSGANVLTF; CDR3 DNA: TGTGCCAGCAGTTTATCGATGGCGCTCTCTGGGGCCAACGTCCTGACTTTC
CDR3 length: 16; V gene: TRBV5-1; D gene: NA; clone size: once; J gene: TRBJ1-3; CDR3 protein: CASSQDLLNSGNTIYF; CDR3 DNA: TGCGCCAGCAGCCAGGACCTACTGAACTCTGGAAACACCATATATTTT
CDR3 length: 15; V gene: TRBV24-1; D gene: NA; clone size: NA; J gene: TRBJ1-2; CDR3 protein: CATSESGTSSYGYTF; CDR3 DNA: TGTGCCACCAGTGAGTCCGGGACAAGCAGCTATGGCTACACCTTC
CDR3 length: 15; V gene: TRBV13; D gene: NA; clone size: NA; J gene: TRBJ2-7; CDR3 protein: CASSLGRGGFDEQYF; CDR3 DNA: TGTGCCAGCAGCTTAGGCAGGGGGGGCTTCGACGAGCAGTACTTC
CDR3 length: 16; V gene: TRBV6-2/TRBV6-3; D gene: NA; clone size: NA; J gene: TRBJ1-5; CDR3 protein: CASSTTGRRTNQPQHF; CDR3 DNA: TGTGCCAGCAGCACGACGGGACGCCGAACCAATCAGCCCCAGCATTTT
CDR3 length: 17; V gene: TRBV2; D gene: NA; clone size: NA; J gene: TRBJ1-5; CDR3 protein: CASSEATLSDSNQPQHF; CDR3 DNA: TGTGCCAGCAGTGAAGCTACCCTCAGTGATAGCAATCAGCCCCAGCATTTT
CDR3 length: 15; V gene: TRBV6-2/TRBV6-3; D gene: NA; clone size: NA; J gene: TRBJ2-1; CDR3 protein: CASSYGGSSYNEQFF; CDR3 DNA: TGTGCCAGCAGTTACGGGGGGAGCTCCTACAATGAGCAGTTCTTC
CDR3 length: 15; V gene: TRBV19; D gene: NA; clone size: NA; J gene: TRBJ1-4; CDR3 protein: CASSPPGGLNEKLFF; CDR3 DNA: TGTGCCAGTAGTCCCCCGGGGGGCCTTAATGAAAAACTGTTTTTT
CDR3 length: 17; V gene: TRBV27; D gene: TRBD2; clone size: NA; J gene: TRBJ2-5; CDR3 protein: CASSFQTSAIVPETQYF; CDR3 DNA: TGTGCCAGCAGTTTTCAGACTAGCGCGATAGTACCTGAGACCCAGTACTTC
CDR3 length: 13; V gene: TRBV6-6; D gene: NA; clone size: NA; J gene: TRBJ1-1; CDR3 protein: CASAAKVNTEAFF; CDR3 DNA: TGTGCCAGTGCCGCGAAGGTTAACACTGAAGCTTTCTTT
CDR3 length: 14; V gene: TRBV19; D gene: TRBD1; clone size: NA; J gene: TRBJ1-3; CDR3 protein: CATRQGEAGNTIYF; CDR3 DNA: TGTGCCACCCGACAGGGGGAAGCTGGAAACACCATATATTTT
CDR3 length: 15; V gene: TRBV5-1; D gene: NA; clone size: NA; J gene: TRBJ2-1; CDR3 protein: CASSLAVSSYNEQFF; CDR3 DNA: TGCGCCAGCAGCTTGGCAGTTAGCTCCTACAATGAGCAGTTCTTC
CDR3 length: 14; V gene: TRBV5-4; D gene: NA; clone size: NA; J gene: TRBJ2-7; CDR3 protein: CASSDSKGTGEQYF; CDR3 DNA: TGTGCCAGCAGCGACAGCAAGGGAACAGGGGAGCAGTACTTC
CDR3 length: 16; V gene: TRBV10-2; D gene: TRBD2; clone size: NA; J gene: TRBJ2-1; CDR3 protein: CASRERGGGRDNEQFF; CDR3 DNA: TGCGCCAGCAGAGAGCGGGGGGGAGGTCGGGACAATGAGCAGTTCTTC
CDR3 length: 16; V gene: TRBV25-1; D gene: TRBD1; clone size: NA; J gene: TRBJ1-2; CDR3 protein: CASSGPPTGILYGYTF; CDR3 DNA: TGTGCCAGCAGTGGACCCCCGACAGGGATCCTCTATGGCTACACCTTC
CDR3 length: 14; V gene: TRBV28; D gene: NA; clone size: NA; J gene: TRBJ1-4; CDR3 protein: CASTPGGHGEKLFF; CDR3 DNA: TGTGCCAGCACCCCTGGGGGGCATGGTGAAAAACTGTTTTTT
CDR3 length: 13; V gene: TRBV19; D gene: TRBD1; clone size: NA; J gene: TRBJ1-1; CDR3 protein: CASSWDRGPEAFF; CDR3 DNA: TGTGCCAGTAGCTGGGACAGGGGCCCTGAAGCTTTCTTT
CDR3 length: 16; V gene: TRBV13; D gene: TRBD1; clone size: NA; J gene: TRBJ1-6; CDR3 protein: CASSFGSGQGSSPLHF; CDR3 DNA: TGTGCCAGCAGCTTCGGCTCGGGACAGGGGAGTTCACCCCTCCACTTT
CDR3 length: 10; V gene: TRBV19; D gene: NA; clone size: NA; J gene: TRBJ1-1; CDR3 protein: CASSRGEAFF; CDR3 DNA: TGTGCCAGCTCCAGGGGCGAAGCTTTCTTT
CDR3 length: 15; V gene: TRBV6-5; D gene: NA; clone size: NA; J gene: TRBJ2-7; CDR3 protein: CASSRQGPKGYEQYF; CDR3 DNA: TGTGCCAGCAGCCGCCAGGGACCCAAGGGCTACGAGCAGTACTTC
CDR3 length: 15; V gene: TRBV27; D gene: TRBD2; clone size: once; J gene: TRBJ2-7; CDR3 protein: CASSPLGGGAYEQYF; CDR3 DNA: TGTGCCAGCAGTCCCCTCGGCGGGGGGGCCTACGAGCAGTACTTC
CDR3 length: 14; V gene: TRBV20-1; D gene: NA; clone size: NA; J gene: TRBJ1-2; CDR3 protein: CSASMDPPTGVYTF; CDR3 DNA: TGCAGTGCTAGTATGGACCCGCCGACTGGAGTCTACACCTTC
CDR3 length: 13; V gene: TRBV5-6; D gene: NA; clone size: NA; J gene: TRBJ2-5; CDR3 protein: CASSSGLEETQYF; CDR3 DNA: TGTGCCAGCAGCTCGGGGCTGGAAGAGACCCAGTACTTC
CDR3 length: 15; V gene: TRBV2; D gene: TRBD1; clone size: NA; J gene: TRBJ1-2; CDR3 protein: CASSDRDRGNYGYTF; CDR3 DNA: TGTGCCAGCAGTGATAGGGACAGGGGGAATTATGGCTACACCTTC
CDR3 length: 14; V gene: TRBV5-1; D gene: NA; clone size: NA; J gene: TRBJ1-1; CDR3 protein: CASSANRVGTEAFF; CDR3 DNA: TGCGCCAGCAGCGCCAACAGGGTAGGCACTGAAGCTTTCTTT
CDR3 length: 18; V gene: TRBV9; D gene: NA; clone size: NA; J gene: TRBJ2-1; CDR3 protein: CASSPIAGARSSYNEQFF; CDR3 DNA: TGTGCCAGCAGCCCCATCGCGGGGGCCCGGAGCTCCTACAATGAGCAGTTCTTC
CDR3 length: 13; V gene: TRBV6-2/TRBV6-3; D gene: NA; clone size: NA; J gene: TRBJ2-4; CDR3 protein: CASSPGTLNIQYF; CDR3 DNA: TGTGCCAGCAGCCCCGGGACTCTCAACATTCAGTACTTC
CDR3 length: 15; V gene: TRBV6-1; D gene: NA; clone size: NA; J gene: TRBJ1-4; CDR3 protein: CASSNPLQGTEKLFF; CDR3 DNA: TGTGCCAGCAGTAACCCCCTACAGGGCACTGAAAAACTGTTTTTT
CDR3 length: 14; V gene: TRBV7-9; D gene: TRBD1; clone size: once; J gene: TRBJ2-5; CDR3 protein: CASSWGQGQSVCYF; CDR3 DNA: TGTGCCAGCAGCTGGGGACAGGGGCAATCCGTCTGTTACTTC
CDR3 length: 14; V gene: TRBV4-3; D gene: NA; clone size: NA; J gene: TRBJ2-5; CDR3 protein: CASSQGVQGETQYF; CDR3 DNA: TGCGCCAGCAGCCAAGGAGTCCAGGGAGAGACCCAGTACTTC
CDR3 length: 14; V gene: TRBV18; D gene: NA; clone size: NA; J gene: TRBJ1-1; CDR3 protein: CASSPSGMNTEAFF; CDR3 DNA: TGTGCCAGCTCACCTTCGGGGATGAACACTGAAGCTTTCTTT
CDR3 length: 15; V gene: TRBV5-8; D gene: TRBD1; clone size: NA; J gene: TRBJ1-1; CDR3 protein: CASSPRTGWASEAFF; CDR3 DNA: TGTGCCAGCAGCCCCCGGACAGGGTGGGCTTCTGAAGCTTTCTTT
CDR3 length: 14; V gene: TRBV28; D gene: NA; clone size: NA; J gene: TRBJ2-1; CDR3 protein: CASTPGGAYNEQFF; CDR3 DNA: TGTGCCAGCACTCCTGGAGGGGCTTACAATGAGCAGTTCTTC
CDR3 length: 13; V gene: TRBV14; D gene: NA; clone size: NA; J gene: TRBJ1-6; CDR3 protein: CASSQLLHSPLHF; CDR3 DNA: TGTGCCAGCAGCCAATTATTACATTCACCCCTCCACTTT